The clone carrying this T cell receptor (beta chain) came up a few times. What it binds is unknown. The record originates from a study of post-analysis software for immune sequencing data. Across the study: Included among the disease courses, which were recorded for the cohort, were relapsing-remitting, secondary progressive and progressive-relapsing multiple sclerosis.

Incorporated into the TCR beta cDNA libraries were unique molecular identifiers, which served to reduce PCR and sequencing biases. Each batch of about 0.95 to 11 million T cells produced a few hundred thousand cDNA molecules. In TCRdb, the PCR reads were re-called with MiXCR into one record per CDR3 protein. The sample yields 550,000 to 700,000 distinct CDR3 sequences, about 40% seen once. The CDR3 contains 16 residues. CDR1 is DFQATT and CDR2 is SNEGSKA in the germline V gene (reference sequence). V dropped 2 bases and J dropped 0; count of bases not matched to a gene: 8. The study's findings and limits: When the samples were clustered directly with F measure, those that had been prepared in the same batch showed strong co-clustering. Compared with controls, patients had more of 4 to 6 TRBV segments, including TRBV5-6, TRBV5-1 and TRBV20-1. Multiple sclerosis patients had significantly lower normalized Chao1 diversity than controls.

The J gene is TRBJ2-3, the V gene TRBV20-1; 7 bases map to TRBD2. Source material: blood. The origin of this receptor is a girl under 18 with multiple sclerosis. CDR3: CSARSLTSLSTDTQYF. DNA of the CDR3: TGCAGTGCTAGATCCCTGACTAGCCTGAGCACAGATACGCAGTATTTT.